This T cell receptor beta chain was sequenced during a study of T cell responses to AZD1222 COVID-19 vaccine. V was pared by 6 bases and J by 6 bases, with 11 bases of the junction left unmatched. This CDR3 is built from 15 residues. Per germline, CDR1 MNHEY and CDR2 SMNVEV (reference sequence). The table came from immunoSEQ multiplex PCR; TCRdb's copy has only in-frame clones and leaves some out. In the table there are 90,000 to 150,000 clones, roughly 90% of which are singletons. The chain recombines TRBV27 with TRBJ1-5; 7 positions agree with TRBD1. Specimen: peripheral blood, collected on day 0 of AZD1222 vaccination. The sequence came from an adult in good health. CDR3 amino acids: CASSIQGREVQPQHF. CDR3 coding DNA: TGTGCCAGCAGCATACAGGGGCGGGAGGTTCAGCCCCAGCATTTT.